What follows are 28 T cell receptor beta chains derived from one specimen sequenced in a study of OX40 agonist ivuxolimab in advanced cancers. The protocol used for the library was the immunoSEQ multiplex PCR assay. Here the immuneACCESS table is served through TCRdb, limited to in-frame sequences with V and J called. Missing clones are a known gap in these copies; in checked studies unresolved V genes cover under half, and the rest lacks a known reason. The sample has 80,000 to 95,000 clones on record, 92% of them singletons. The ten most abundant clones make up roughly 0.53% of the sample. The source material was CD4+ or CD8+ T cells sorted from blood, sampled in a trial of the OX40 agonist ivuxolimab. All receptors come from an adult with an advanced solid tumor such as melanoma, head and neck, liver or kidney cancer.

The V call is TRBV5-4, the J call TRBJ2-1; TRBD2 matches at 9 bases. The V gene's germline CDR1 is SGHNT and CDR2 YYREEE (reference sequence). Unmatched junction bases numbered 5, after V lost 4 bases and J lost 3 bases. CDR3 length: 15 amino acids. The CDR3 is CASSLSGGFYNEQFF. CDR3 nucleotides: TGTGCCAGCAGCCTTAGCGGGGGATTCTACAATGAGCAGTTCTTC.

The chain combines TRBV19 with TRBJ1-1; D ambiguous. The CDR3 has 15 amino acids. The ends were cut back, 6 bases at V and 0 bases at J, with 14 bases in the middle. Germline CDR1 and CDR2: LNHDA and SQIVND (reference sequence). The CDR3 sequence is CASRDRAAVNTEAFF. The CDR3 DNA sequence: TGTGCCAGTAGGGACCGGGCAGCCGTGAACACTGAAGCTTTCTTT. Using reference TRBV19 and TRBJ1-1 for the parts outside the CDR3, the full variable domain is DGGITQSPKYLFRKEGQNVTLSCEQNLNHDAMYWYRQDPGQGLRLIYYSQIVNDFQKGDIAEGYSVSREKKESFPLTVTSAQKNPTAFYLCASRDRAAVNTEAFFGQGTRLTVV.

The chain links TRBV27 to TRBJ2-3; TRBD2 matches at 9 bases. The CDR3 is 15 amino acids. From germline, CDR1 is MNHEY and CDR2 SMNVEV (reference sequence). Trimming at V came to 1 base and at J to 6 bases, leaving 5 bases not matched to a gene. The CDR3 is CASSLLAGAGDTQYF. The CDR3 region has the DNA TGTGCCAGCAGTTTATTAGCGGGGGCGGGGGATACGCAGTATTTT.

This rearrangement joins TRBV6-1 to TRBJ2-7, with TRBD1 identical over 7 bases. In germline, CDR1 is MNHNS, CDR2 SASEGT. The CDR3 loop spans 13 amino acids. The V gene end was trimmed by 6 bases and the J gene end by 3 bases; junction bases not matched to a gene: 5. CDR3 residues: CASSTTGIYEQYF. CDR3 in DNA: TGTGCCAGCAGCACGACAGGGATCTACGAGCAGTACTTC.

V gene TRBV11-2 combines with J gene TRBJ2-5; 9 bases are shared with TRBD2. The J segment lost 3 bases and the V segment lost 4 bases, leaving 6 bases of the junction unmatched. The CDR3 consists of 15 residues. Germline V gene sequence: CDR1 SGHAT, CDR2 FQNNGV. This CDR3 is CASSSASGVEETQYF. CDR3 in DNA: TGTGCCAGCAGCTCAGCTAGCGGGGTGGAAGAGACCCAGTACTTC.

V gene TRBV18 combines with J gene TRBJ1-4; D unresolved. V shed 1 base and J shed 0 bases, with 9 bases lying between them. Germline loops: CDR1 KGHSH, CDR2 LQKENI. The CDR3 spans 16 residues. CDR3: CASSPQAPPTNEKLFF. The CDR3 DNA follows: TGTGCCAGCTCACCACAGGCCCCTCCAACTAATGAAAAACTGTTTTTT.

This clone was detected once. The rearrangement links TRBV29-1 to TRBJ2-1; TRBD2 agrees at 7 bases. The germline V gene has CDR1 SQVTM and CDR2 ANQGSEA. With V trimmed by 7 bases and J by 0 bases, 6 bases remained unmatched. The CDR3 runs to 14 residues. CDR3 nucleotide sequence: TGCAGCGGAGTAGCGGGTTTCTCCTACAATGAGCAGTTCTTC. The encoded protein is CSGVAGFSYNEQFF.

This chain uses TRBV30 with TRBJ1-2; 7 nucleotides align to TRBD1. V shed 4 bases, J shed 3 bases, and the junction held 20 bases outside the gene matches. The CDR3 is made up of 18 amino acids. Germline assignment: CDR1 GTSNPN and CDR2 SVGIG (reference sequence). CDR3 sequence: CAWNTGWPQGTRDYGYTF. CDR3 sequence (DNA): TGTGCCTGGAACACAGGATGGCCACAGGGGACGAGAGACTATGGCTACACCTTC.

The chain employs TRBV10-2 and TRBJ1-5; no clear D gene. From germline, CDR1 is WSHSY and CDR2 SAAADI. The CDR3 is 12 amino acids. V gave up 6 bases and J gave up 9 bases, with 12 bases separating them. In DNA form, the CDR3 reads TGCGCCAGCAGCCCCAGGATCGGGCCCCAGCATTTT. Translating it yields CASSPRIGPQHF.

CDR3 coding DNA: TGTGCCAGCAATCCCGGCACCGGGCAGTACTTC. It is translated as CASNPGTGQYF. V gene TRBV6-1 combines with J gene TRBJ2-7; D is uncertain. The CDR3 is made up of 11 amino acids. Trimming stripped 7 bases from V and 9 bases from J, with 13 bases between. In germline, CDR1 is MNHNS, CDR2 SASEGT.

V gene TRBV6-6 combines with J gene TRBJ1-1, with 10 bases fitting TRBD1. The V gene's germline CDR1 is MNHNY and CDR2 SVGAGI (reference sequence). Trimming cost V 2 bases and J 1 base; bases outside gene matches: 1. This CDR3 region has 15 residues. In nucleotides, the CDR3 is TGTGCCAGCAGTTACGGGGACAGGGGGAACACTGAAGCTTTCTTT. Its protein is CASSYGDRGNTEAFF.

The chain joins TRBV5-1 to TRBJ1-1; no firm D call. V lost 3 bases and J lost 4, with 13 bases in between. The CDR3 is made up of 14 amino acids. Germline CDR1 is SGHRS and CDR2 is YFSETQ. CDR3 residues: CASSWNGEGTEAFF. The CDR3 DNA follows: TGCGCCAGCAGCTGGAATGGGGAGGGCACTGAAGCTTTCTTT.

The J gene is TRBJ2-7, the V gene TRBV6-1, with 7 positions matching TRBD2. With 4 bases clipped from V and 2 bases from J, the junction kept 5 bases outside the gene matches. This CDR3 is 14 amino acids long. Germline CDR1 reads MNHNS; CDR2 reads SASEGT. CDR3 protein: CASSGREGPYEQYF. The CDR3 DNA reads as TGTGCCAGCAGTGGAAGGGAGGGGCCCTACGAGCAGTACTTC.

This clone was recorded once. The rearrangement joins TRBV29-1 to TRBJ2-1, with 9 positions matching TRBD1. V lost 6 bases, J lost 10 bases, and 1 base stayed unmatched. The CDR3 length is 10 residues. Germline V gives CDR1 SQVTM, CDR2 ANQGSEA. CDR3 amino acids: CSVGTGEQFF. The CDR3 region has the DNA TGCAGCGTAGGGACAGGGGAGCAGTTCTTC.

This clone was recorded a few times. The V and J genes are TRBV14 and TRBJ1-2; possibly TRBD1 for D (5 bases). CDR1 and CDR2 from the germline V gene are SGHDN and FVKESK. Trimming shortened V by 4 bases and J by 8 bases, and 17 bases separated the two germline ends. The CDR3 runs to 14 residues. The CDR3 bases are TGTGCCAGCAGCCCTACGGGACTGCGGGGAGGCTACACCTTC. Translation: CASSPTGLRGGYTF.

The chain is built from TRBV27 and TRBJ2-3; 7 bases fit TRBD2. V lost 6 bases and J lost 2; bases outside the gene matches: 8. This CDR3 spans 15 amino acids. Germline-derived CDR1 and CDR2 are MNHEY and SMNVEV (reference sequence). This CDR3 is CASSRFRDYTDTQYF. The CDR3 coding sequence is TGTGCCAGCAGCCGATTCCGGGACTACACAGATACGCAGTATTTT.

The CDR3 DNA reads TGTGCCAGCAGCCCAATTCAGGGGATCACTGAAGCTTTCTTT. Amino acid sequence: CASSPIQGITEAFF. This rearrangement joins TRBV9 to TRBJ1-1; D may be TRBD1 (6 bases). Germline CDR1 and CDR2: SGDLS and YYNGEE. The CDR3 length is 14 residues. V dropped 4 bases and J dropped 4 bases, with 14 bases sitting between them.

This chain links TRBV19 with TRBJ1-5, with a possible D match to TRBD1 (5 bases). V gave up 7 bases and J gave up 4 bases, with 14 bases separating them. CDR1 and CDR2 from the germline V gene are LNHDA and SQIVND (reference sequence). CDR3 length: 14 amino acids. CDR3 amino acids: CASTLKGINQPQHF. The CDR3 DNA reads TGTGCCAGTACCTTAAAGGGGATTAATCAGCCCCAGCATTTT.

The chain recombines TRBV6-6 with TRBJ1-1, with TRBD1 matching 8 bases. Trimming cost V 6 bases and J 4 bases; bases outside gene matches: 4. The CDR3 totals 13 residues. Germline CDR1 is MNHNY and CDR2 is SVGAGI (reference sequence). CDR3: CASRDRVITEAFF. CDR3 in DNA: TGTGCCAGCAGGGACAGGGTGATCACTGAAGCTTTCTTT.

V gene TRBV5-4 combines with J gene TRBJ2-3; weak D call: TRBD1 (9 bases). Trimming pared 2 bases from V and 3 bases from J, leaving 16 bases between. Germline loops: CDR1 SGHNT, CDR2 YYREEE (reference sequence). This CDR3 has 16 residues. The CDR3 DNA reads TGTGCCAGCAGCTTATTAGCGGGGACAGGGACAGATACGCAGTATTTT. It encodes CASSLLAGTGTDTQYF.

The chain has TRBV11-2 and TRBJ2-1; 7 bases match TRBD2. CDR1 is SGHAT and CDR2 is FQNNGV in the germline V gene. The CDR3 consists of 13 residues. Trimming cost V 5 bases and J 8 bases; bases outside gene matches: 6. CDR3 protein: CASSTGRGDEQFF. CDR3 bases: TGTGCCAGCAGCACGGGGAGGGGCGATGAGCAGTTCTTC.

The CDR3, as DNA: TGTGCCACAACGGGGGGAGCGGGACAGGGGAGCTATGGCTACACCTTC. This encodes CATTGGAGQGSYGYTF. The rearrangement uses TRBV10-3 and TRBJ1-2; TRBD1 matches 10 bases. Germline V gene lookup returns CDR1 ENHRY and CDR2 SYGVKD. The CDR3 runs to 16 residues. With V trimmed by 10 bases and J by 4 bases, 15 bases remained unmatched.

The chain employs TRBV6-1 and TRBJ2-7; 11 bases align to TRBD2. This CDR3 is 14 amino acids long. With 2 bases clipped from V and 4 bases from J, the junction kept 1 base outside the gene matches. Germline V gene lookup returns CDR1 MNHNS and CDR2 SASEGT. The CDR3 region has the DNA TGTGCCAGCAGTGAACTAGCGGGAGGTTACGAGCAGTACTTC. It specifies CASSELAGGYEQYF.

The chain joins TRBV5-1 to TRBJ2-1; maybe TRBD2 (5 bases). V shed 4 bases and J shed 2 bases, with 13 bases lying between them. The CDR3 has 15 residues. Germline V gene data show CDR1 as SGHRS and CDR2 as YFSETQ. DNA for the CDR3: TGCGCCAGCAGCCTGGACTTAGGGACCTACAATGAGCAGTTCTTC. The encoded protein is CASSLDLGTYNEQFF.

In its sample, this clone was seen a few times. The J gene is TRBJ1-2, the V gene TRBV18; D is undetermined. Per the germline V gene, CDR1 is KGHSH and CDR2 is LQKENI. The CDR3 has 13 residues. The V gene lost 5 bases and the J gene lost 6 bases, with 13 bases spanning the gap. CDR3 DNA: TGTGCCAGCTCAGGGGTGGAAATCCATGGCTACACCTTC. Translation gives CASSGVEIHGYTF.

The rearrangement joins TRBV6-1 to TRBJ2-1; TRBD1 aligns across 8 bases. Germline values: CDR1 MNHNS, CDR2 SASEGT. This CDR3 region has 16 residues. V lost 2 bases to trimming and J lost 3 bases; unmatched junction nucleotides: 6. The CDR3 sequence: CASSEMGGQVYNEQFF. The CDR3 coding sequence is TGTGCCAGCAGTGAAATGGGGGGACAGGTCTACAATGAGCAGTTCTTC.

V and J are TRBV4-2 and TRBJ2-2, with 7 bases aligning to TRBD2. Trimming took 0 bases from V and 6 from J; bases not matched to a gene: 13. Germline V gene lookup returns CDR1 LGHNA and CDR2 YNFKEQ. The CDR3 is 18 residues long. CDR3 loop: CASSQDFPASGLSGELFF. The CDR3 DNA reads TGTGCCAGCAGCCAAGATTTTCCGGCTAGCGGTCTCTCCGGGGAGCTGTTTTTT.

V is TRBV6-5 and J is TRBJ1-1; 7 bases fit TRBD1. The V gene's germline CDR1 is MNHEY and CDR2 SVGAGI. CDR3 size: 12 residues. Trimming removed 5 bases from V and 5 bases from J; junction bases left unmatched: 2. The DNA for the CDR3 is TGTGCCAGCAGTGCACAGGGGACTGAAGCTTTCTTT. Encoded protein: CASSAQGTEAFF.